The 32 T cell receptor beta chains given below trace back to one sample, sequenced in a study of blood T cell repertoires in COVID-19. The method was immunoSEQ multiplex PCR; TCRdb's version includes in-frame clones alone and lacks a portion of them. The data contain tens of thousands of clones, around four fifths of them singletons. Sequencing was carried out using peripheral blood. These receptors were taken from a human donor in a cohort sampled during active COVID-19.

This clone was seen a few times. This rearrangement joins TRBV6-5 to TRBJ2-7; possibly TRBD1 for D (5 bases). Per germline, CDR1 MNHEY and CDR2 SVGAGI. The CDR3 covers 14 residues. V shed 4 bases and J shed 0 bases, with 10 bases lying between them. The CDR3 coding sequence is TGTGCCAGCAGTTCTGGCAGGGCCTCCTACGAGCAGTACTTC. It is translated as CASSSGRASYEQYF.

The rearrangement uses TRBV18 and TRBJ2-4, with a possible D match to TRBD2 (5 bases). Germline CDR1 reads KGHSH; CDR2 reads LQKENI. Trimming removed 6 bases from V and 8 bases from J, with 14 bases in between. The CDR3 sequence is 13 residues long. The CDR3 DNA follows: TGTGCCAGCTCTCCGGAGTGGGGAGACATTCAGTACTTC. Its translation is CASSPEWGDIQYF.

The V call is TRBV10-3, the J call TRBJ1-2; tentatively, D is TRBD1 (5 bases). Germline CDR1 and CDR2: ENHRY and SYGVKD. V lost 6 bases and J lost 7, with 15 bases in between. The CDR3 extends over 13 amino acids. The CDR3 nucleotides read TGTGCCATCAGCCGGGGGGAGGGTCTTGGCTACACCTTC. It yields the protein CAISRGEGLGYTF.

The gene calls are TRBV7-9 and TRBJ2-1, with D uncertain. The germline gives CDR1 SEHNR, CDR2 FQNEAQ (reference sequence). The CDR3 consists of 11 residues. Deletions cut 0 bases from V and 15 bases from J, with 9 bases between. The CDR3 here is CASSLALNLFF. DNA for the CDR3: TGTGCCAGCAGCTTAGCCCTTAATCTGTTCTTC.

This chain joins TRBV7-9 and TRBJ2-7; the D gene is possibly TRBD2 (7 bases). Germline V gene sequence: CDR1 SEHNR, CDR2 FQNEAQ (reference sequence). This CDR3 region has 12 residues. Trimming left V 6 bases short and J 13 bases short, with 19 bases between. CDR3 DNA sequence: TGTGCCAGCAGTTTCGGGTCGGGGGGCGAATACTTC. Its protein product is CASSFGSGGEYF.

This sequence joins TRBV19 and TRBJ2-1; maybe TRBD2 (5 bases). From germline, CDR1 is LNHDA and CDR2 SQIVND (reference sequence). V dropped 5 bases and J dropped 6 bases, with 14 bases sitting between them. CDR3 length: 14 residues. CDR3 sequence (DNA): TGTGCCAGTAGTCCCCGGGATACCATCAATGAGCAGTTCTTC. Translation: CASSPRDTINEQFF.

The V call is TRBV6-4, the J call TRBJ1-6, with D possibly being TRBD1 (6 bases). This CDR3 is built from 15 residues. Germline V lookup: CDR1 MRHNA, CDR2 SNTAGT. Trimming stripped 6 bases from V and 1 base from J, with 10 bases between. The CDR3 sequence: CASSRQASYNSPLHF. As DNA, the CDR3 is TGTGCCAGCAGCCGACAGGCTTCCTATAATTCACCCCTCCACTTT.

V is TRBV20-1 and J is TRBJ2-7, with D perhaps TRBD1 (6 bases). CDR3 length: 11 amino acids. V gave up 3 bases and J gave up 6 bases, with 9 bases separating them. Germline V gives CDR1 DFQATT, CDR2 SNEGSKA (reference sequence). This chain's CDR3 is CSASDRLEQYF. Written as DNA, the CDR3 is TGCAGTGCTAGCGACAGGCTCGAGCAGTACTTC.

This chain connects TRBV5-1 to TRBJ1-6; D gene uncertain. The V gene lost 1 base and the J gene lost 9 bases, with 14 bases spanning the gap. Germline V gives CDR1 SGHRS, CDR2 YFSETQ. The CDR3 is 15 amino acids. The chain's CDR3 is CASSLHRVVVSPLHF. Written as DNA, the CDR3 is TGCGCCAGCAGCTTGCATCGGGTTGTCGTTTCACCCCTCCACTTT.

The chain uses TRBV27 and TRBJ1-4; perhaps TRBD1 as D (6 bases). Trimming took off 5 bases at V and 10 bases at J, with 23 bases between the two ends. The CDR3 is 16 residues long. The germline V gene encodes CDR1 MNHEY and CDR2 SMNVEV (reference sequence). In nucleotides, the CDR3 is TGTGCCAGCAGTATCTATACAGTGGGGGCCGCCGGAAAACTGTTTTTT. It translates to CASSIYTVGAAGKLFF.

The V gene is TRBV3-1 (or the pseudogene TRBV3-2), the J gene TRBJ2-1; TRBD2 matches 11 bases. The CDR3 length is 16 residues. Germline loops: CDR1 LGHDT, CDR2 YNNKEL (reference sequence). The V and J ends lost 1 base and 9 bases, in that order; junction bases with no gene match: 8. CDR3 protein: CASSQGASGGPGEQFF. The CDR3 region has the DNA TGTGCCAGCAGCCAAGGGGCTAGCGGGGGGCCGGGTGAGCAGTTCTTC.

CDR3 coding DNA: TGTGCCAGCAGCCAAGTAGGGGGCGGATATGGCTACACCTTC. This sequence encodes CASSQVGGGYGYTF. The J gene is TRBJ1-2, the V gene TRBV14; TRBD1 matches 7 bases. There are 14 residues in the CDR3. Germline trimming cut 1 base from V and 5 bases from J; bases unmatched to any gene: 4. Germline lookup yields CDR1 SGHDN and CDR2 FVKESK.

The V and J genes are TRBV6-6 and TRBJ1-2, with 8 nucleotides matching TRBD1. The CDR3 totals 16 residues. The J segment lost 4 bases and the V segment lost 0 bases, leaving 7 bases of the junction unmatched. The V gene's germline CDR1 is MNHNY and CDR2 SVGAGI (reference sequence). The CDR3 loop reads CASSYSVDRDRYGYTF. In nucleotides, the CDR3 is TGTGCCAGCAGTTACTCGGTGGACAGGGACCGCTATGGCTACACCTTC.

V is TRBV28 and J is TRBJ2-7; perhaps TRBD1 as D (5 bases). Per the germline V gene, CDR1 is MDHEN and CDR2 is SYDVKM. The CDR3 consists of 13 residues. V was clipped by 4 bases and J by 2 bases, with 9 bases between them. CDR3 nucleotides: TGTGCCAGCAGTTCTGGGGCCACCTACGAGCAGTACTTC. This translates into CASSSGATYEQYF. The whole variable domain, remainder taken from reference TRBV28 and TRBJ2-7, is DVKVTQSSRYLVKRTGEKVFLECVQDMDHENMFWYRQDPGLGLRLIYFSYDVKMKEKGDIPEGYSVSREKKERFSLILESASTNQTSMYLCASSSGATYEQYFGPGTRLTVT.

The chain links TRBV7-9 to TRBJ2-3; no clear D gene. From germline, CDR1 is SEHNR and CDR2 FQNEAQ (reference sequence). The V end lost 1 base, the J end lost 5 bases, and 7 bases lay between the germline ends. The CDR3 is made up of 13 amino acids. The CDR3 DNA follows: TGTGCCAGCAGCTTAGTAGCCCAAGATACGCAGTATTTT. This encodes CASSLVAQDTQYF.

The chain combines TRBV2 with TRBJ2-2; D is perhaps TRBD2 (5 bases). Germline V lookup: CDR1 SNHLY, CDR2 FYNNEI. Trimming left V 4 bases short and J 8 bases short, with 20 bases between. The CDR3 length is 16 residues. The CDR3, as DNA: TGTGCCAGCAGTGTCGTTTCCCCGGGGAGTGGGGGGGAGCTGTTTTTT. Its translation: CASSVVSPGSGGELFF.

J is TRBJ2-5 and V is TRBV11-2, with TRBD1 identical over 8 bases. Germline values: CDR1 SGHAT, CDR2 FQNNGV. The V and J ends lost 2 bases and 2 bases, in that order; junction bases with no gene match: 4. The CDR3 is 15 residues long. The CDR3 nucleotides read TGTGCCAGCAGCTTATGGGACAGGAGGCAAGAGACCCAGTACTTC. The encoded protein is CASSLWDRRQETQYF.

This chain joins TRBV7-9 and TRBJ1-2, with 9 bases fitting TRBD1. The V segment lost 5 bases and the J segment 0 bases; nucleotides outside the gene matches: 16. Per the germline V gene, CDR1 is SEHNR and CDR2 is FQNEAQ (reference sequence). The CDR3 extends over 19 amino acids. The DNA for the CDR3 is TGTGCCAGCAGCCCCTTTCCCCGGGACAGGGTGGGATCTAACTATGGCTACACCTTC. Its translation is CASSPFPRDRVGSNYGYTF.

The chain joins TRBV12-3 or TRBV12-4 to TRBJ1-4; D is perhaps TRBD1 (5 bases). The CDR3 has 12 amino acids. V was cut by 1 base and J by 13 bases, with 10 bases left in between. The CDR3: CASSLGGKGLFF. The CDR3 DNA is TGTGCCAGCAGTTTAGGGGGCAAAGGACTGTTTTTT.

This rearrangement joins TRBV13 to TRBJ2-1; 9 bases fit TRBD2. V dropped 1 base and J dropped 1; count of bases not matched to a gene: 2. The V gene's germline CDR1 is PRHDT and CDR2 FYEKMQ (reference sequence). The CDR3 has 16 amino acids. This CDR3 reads CASSLEAGGSYNEQFF. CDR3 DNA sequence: TGTGCCAGCAGCTTAGAAGCGGGGGGTTCCTACAATGAGCAGTTCTTC.

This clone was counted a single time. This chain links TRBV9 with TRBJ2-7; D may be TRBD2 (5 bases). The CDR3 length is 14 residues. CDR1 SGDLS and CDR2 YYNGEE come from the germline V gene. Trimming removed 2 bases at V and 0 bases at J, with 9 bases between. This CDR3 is CASSVDYLSYEQYF. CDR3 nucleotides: TGTGCCAGCAGCGTTGACTACCTCTCCTACGAGCAGTACTTC. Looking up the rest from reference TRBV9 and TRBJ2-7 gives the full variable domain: DSGVTQTPKHLITATGQRVTLRCSPRSGDLSVYWYQQSLDQGLQFLIQYYNGEERAKGNILERFSAQQFPDLHSELNLSSLELGDSALYFCASSVDYLSYEQYFGPGTRLTVT.

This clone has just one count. The CDR3 loop reads CASSKGTAKYGYTF. The CDR3 DNA is TGTGCCAGTAGTAAGGGGACAGCGAAATATGGCTACACCTTC. The chain joins TRBV19 to TRBJ1-2; 7 nucleotides line up with TRBD1. Germline lookup yields CDR1 LNHDA and CDR2 SQIVND (reference sequence). CDR3 length equals 14 residues. V was pared by 4 bases and J by 5 bases, with 7 bases of the junction left unmatched.

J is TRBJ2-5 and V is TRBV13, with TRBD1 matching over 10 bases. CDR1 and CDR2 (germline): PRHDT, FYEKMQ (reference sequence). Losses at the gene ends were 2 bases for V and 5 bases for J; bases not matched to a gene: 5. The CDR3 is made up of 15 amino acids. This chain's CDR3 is CASSLRQGAGETQYF. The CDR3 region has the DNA TGTGCCAGCAGCTTACGACAGGGGGCCGGTGAGACCCAGTACTTC.

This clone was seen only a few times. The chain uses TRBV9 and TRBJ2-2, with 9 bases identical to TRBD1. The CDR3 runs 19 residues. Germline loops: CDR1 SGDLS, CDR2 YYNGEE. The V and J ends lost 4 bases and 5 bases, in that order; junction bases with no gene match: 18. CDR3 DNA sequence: TGTGCCAGCAGCTTCCTCCCAGGACAGGGGTCGATGGGGACCGGGGAGCTGTTTTTT. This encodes CASSFLPGQGSMGTGELFF. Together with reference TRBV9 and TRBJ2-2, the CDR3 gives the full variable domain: DSGVTQTPKHLITATGQRVTLRCSPRSGDLSVYWYQQSLDQGLQFLIQYYNGEERAKGNILERFSAQQFPDLHSELNLSSLELGDSALYFCASSFLPGQGSMGTGELFFGEGSRLTVL.

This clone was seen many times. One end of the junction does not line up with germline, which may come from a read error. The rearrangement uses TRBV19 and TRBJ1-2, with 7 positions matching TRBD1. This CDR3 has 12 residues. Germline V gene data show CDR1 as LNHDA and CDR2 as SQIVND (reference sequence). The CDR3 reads CASSIQGQPARF. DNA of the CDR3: TGTGCCAGTAGTATCCAGGGACAGCCCGCCAGGTTC.

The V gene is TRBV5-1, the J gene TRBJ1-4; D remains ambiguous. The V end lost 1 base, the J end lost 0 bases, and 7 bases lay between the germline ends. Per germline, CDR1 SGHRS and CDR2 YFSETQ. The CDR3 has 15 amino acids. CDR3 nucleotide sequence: TGCGCCAGCAGCTTGCTCGGGACAACTAATGAAAAACTGTTTTTT. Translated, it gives CASSLLGTTNEKLFF.

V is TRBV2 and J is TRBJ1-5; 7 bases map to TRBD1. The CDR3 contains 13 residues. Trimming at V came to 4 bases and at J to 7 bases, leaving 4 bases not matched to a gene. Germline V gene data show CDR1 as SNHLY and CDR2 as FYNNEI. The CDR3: CASSGTGVQPQHF. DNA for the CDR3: TGTGCCAGCAGTGGCACAGGGGTGCAGCCCCAGCATTTT. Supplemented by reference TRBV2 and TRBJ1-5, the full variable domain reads EPEVTQTPSHQVTQMGQEVILRCVPISNHLYFYWYRQILGQKVEFLVSFYNNEISEKSEIFDDQFSVERPDGSNFTLKIRSTKLEDSAMYFCASSGTGVQPQHFGDGTRLSIL.

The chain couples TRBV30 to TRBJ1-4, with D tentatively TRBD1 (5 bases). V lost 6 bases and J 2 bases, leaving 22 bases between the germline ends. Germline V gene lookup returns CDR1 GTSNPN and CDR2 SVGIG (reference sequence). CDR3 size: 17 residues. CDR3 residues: CACSGAGTLGTNEKLFF. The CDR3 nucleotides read TGTGCCTGCAGCGGGGCAGGGACCTTGGGGACTAATGAAAAACTGTTTTTT.

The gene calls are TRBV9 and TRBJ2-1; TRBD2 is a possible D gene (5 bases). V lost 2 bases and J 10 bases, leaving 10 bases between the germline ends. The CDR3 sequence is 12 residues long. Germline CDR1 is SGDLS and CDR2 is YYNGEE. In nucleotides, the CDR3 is TGTGCCAGCAGCGTGGACTTAGGAGAGCAGTTCTTC. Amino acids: CASSVDLGEQFF.

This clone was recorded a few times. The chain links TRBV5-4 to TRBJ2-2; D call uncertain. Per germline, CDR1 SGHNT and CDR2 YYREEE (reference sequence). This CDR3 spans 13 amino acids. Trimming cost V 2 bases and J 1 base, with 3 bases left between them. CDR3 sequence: CASSFLNTGELFF. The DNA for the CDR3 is TGTGCCAGCAGCTTTCTGAACACCGGGGAGCTGTTTTTT.

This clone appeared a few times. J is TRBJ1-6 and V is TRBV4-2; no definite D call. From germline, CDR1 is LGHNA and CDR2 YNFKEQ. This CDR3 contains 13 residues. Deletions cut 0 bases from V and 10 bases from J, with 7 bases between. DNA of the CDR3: TGTGCCAGCAGCCAAGATAGAAGATCACCCCTCCACTTT. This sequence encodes CASSQDRRSPLHF.

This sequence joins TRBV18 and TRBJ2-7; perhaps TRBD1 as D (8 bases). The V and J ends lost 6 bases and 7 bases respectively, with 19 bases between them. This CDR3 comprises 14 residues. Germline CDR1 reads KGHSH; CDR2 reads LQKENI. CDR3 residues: CASSLTGGASEQYF. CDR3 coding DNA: TGTGCCAGCTCGCTAACAGGGGGGGCCTCGGAGCAGTACTTC.